The 19 T cell receptor beta chains below all came from one sample that was sequenced in a study of OX40 agonist ivuxolimab in advanced cancers. The library was made by the immunoSEQ multiplex PCR assay. The table comes from immuneACCESS by way of TCRdb, which keeps in-frame sequences with V and J called. Part of the clones is missing from these tables; in studies checked, under half for an unresolved V gene and the rest for unknown reasons. In this sample the table shows some 77,000 clones, 85% to 95% of which occur a single time. The ten largest clones represent around 4.8% of the sample. The sequencing used CD4+ or CD8+ T cells sorted from blood, collected in a trial of the OX40 agonist ivuxolimab. These receptors were taken from an adult with an advanced solid tumor such as melanoma, head and neck, liver or kidney cancer.

The chain links TRBV18 to TRBJ2-7, with TRBD2 matching over 12 bases. Trimming removed 6 bases from V and 5 bases from J; junction bases left unmatched: 8. The CDR3 extends over 15 amino acids. Germline values: CDR1 KGHSH, CDR2 LQKENI. Here the CDR3 DNA reads TGTGCCAGCTCCCCCCTAGCGGGAGGGCCAAACGAGCAGTACTTC. This codes for CASSPLAGGPNEQYF.

This rearrangement joins TRBV7-2 to TRBJ2-5; TRBD1 is a possible D gene (5 bases). Trimming pared 3 bases from V and 5 bases from J, leaving 13 bases between. Germline V gives CDR1 SGHTA, CDR2 FQGNSA. The CDR3 has 14 residues. In DNA form, the CDR3 reads TGTGCCAGCAGCTTTATCAGGGTTGGGGAGACCCAGTACTTC. The encoded protein is CASSFIRVGETQYF.

This chain uses TRBV6-1 with TRBJ2-2, with 7 bases identical to TRBD1. V shed 6 bases and J 0 bases; nucleotides not matched to a gene: 4. The CDR3 consists of 15 residues. CDR1 is MNHNS, CDR2 SASEGT, per germline. The CDR3 nucleotides are TGTGCCAGCAGGCCGGGACAGACGAACACCGGGGAGCTGTTTTTT. Amino acid sequence: CASRPGQTNTGELFF.

J is TRBJ2-7 and V is TRBV20-1; D remains unclear. The germline V gene encodes CDR1 DFQATT and CDR2 SNEGSKA (reference sequence). V shed 5 bases and J shed 7 bases, with 9 bases lying between them. The CDR3 covers 10 residues. The CDR3 coding sequence is TGCAGTGCTTCAAGAGAGGAGCAGTACTTC. Its protein product is CSASREEQYF.

V gene TRBV20-1 combines with J gene TRBJ2-3, with D unclear. V was shortened by 5 bases and J by 5 bases, with 8 bases between the two germline ends. This CDR3 contains 11 residues. Germline-derived CDR1 and CDR2 are DFQATT and SNEGSKA (reference sequence). Here the CDR3 reads CSAQEGDTQYF. The CDR3 nucleotides read TGCAGTGCTCAAGAAGGAGATACGCAGTATTTT.

The chain couples TRBV10-3 to TRBJ2-1, with 9 nucleotides matching TRBD2. Germline CDR1 and CDR2: ENHRY and SYGVKD. This CDR3 contains 13 residues. V lost 6 bases and J lost 8; bases outside the gene matches: 5. CDR3 protein: CAIRPGLAYEQFF. As DNA, the CDR3 is TGTGCCATCAGGCCGGGACTAGCATATGAGCAGTTCTTC.

J is TRBJ2-1 and V is TRBV5-1; D is undetermined. Germline CDR1 and CDR2: SGHRS and YFSETQ. The length of the CDR3 is 14 residues. The V end was cut by 5 bases, the J end by 8 bases, with 17 bases between. CDR3 sequence: CASSSGLSVHEQFF. The CDR3 coding sequence is TGCGCCAGCAGTTCTGGCCTATCCGTCCATGAGCAGTTCTTC.

The chain links TRBV5-1 to TRBJ1-1, with no clear D. CDR3 size: 14 residues. The germline V gene has CDR1 SGHRS and CDR2 YFSETQ. The V gene lost 3 bases and the J gene lost 5 bases, with 14 bases spanning the gap. The CDR3 region is CASSSDTGDTEAFF. The CDR3 DNA reads TGCGCCAGCAGCTCCGACACGGGCGATACTGAAGCTTTCTTT. Filled out from reference TRBV5-1 and TRBJ1-1, the complete variable domain reads KAGVTQTPRYLIKTRGQQVTLSCSPISGHRSVSWYQQTPGQGLQFLFEYFSETQRNKGNFPGRFSGRQFSNSRSEMNVSTLELGDSALYLCASSSDTGDTEAFFGQGTRLTVV.

The rearrangement joins TRBV6-5 to TRBJ2-1, with 8 bases lining up with TRBD1. CDR1 and CDR2 (germline): MNHEY, SVGAGI. V lost 5 bases, J lost 5 bases, and 8 bases stayed unmatched. The CDR3 is 15 residues long. The CDR3 coding sequence is TGTGCCAGCAGTCGGGACAGGCCTCCCAACAATGAGCAGTTCTTC. Translating it yields CASSRDRPPNNEQFF.

The J gene is TRBJ1-3, the V gene TRBV7-2; D perhaps matches TRBD1 (5 bases). Looked up from germline, CDR1 is SGHTA and CDR2 is FQGNSA. The CDR3 totals 15 residues. V was clipped by 0 bases and J by 2 bases, with 8 bases between them. The CDR3 here is CASSLASGPGNTIYF. The DNA for the CDR3 is TGTGCCAGCAGCTTAGCGTCAGGGCCTGGAAACACCATATATTTT.

This clone has a handful of counts. V usage is TRBV6-1 and J usage is TRBJ2-5; the D is unclear. Germline CDR1 MNHNS, CDR2 SASEGT. V was trimmed by 4 bases and J by 4 bases, leaving 7 bases between them. The length of the CDR3 is 12 residues. The CDR3 DNA follows: TGTGCCAGCAGTGGCACTGCAGAGACCCAGTACTTC. Protein sequence: CASSGTAETQYF.

The chain is built from TRBV5-1 and TRBJ2-1; D gene uncertain. Trimming cost V 0 bases and J 0 bases, with 10 bases left between them. The CDR3 runs 16 residues. CDR1 SGHRS and CDR2 YFSETQ come from the germline V gene. CDR3 in amino acids: CASSLAPQSSYNEQFF. Written as DNA, the CDR3 is TGCGCCAGCAGCTTGGCCCCACAGAGCTCCTACAATGAGCAGTTCTTC.

The V call is TRBV19, the J call TRBJ2-7; a weak D match, TRBD2 (6 bases). Germline CDR1 LNHDA, CDR2 SQIVND (reference sequence). Trimming removed 8 bases from V and 2 bases from J, with 22 bases in between. The CDR3 is made up of 16 amino acids. CDR3 protein: CASSEIAERGPYEQYF. CDR3 nucleotide sequence: TGTGCCAGTTCCGAAATAGCGGAGAGGGGCCCCTACGAGCAGTACTTC.

The chain carries TRBV2 and TRBJ2-5; 8 positions agree with TRBD1. Germline V gene lookup returns CDR1 SNHLY and CDR2 FYNNEI. Trimming at V came to 8 bases and at J to 4 bases, leaving 15 bases not matched to a gene. This CDR3 contains 16 residues. Here the CDR3 reads CASREGWAGQAETQYF. CDR3 in DNA: TGTGCCAGCCGCGAAGGATGGGCGGGACAGGCAGAGACCCAGTACTTC.

This chain uses TRBV18 with TRBJ2-3; D call uncertain. Trimming took 3 bases from V and 0 from J, leaving 13 bases between them. The CDR3 consists of 16 residues. Germline values: CDR1 KGHSH, CDR2 LQKENI. The CDR3 loop reads CASSPGWHPSTDTQYF. The CDR3 DNA is TGTGCCAGCTCACCCGGGTGGCACCCTAGCACAGATACGCAGTATTTT.

This sequence joins TRBV27 and TRBJ1-5; TRBD1 agrees at 10 bases. Trimming cost V 5 bases and J 2 bases; bases outside gene matches: 6. Germline-derived CDR1 and CDR2 are MNHEY and SMNVEV (reference sequence). The CDR3 contains 16 residues. The CDR3 region has the DNA TGTGCCAGCAGTACCGGGACAGGGGACGGCAATCAGCCCCAGCATTTT. Translated, it gives CASSTGTGDGNQPQHF.

In DNA, the CDR3 is TGTGCCATCAAGGAGGCGGGAGAGACCCAGTACTTC. Protein product: CAIKEAGETQYF. The V gene is TRBV10-3, the J gene TRBJ2-5; D may be TRBD2 (5 bases). The CDR3 is 12 amino acids. Germline V gene data show CDR1 as ENHRY and CDR2 as SYGVKD. Trimming shortened V by 7 bases and J by 4 bases, and 10 bases separated the two germline ends.

This sequence joins TRBV11-2 and TRBJ2-7, with D uncertain. The CDR3 sequence is 12 residues long. CDR1 SGHAT and CDR2 FQNNGV come from the germline V gene. Trimming removed 2 bases at V and 2 bases at J, with 4 bases between. Here the CDR3 reads CASSLNAYEQYF. CDR3 coding DNA: TGTGCCAGCAGCTTAAATGCCTACGAGCAGTACTTC.

This clone showed up just a few times. The chain carries TRBV5-6 and TRBJ2-7; D is unresolved. V was clipped by 4 bases and J by 1 base, with 3 bases between them. CDR1 is SGHDT, CDR2 YYEEEE, per germline. The CDR3 covers 11 residues. As DNA, the CDR3 is TGTGCCAGCAGCCAATCCTACGAGCAGTACTTC. It codes for CASSQSYEQYF.